This TCR beta chain was recorded in a study of blood T cell repertoires in COVID-19. Study overall: PBMCs, B-cell-depleted T cells, or T cells were the source of the cDNA or gDNA that made up the material.

Per the germline V gene, CDR1 is LNHDA and CDR2 is SQIVND (reference sequence). The CDR3 has 16 residues. The V segment lost 4 bases and the J segment 0 bases; nucleotides outside the gene matches: 5. TCRdb's table, derived via immunoSEQ multiplex PCR, lists solely in-frame clones and lacks some. The data hold 200,000 to 300,000 clones, with about 89% observed a single time. Recruits, aged about 18 to 90 years, lived in 20 to 30 US areas. Grouping used clinical history reported by participants in a survey and questionnaire. Sequenced: PBMCs or T cells enriched from blood (not recorded which). The TCR was taken from a man in his forties who had recovered from COVID-19. The chain joins TRBV19 to TRBJ2-3; TRBD1 aligns across 9 bases. CDR3 nucleotides: TGTGCCAGTAGTACAGGGACAGGGACTAGCACAGATACGCAGTATTTT. It yields the protein CASSTGTGTSTDTQYF.